These 30 T cell receptor beta chains were sequenced from one sample in a study of control samples from healthy donors and cancer patients (dated by TCRdb to between 2020 and 2021). The library was made by the immunoSEQ multiplex PCR assay. The clones in this table, taken by TCRdb from immuneACCESS, are in-frame only. Not every clone is retained; where verified, under half of the shortfall comes from an unresolved V gene, and the cause of the rest is unknown. This sample gives over 100,000 clones in total; 80% to 95% of them show up just once. The ten largest clones add up to less than 7% of the sample. The sequenced sample was blood. These receptor sequences come from a man aged 18 to 30 in good health.

The chain combines TRBV20-1 with TRBJ2-3; D gene unclear. The CDR3 length is 13 residues. Germline V CDR1 and CDR2: DFQATT, SNEGSKA (reference sequence). The V end lost 3 bases, the J end lost 0 bases, and 7 bases lay between the germline ends. CDR3: CSASGSSTDTQYF. DNA of the CDR3: TGCAGTGCTAGTGGATCTAGCACAGATACGCAGTATTTT.

The V gene is TRBV21-1, the J gene TRBJ2-1. TRBV21-1 is shown as a pseudogene. The CDR3 has 9 residues. CDR3 DNA: TGTGCCAGCAGCAATGAGCAGTTCTTC. Translated, it gives CASSNEQFF.

This clone was recorded only once. The CDR3 sequence: CASSPGAGIYEQYF. For the CDR3, the DNA is TGTGCCAGCAGCCCAGGGGCAGGAATCTACGAGCAGTACTTC. The chain couples TRBV9 to TRBJ2-7; maybe TRBD1 (6 bases). Germline-derived CDR1 and CDR2 are SGDLS and YYNGEE. CDR3 size: 14 residues. Trimming left V 4 bases short and J 3 bases short, with 14 bases between.

V is TRBV6-5 and J is TRBJ2-3; D is undetermined. Germline V lookup: CDR1 MNHEY, CDR2 SVGAGI. The length of the CDR3 is 14 residues. Trimming stripped 6 bases from V and 6 bases from J, with 16 bases between. The CDR3 DNA follows: TGTGCCAGCAGCCAGACTCATACGGTGGATACGCAGTATTTT. It codes for CASSQTHTVDTQYF.

The chain combines TRBV27 with TRBJ1-5; D is possibly TRBD1 (5 bases). Germline V CDR1 and CDR2: MNHEY, SMNVEV (reference sequence). The CDR3 consists of 15 residues. V was cut by 6 bases and J by 0 bases, with 12 bases left in between. CDR3 DNA: TGTGCCAGCAGCTTTCGGGGGGATAGCAATCAGCCCCAGCATTTT. Its translation is CASSFRGDSNQPQHF.

This chain links TRBV6-5 with TRBJ2-3; 10 bases agree with TRBD2. Per germline, CDR1 MNHEY and CDR2 SVGAGI. J lost 2 bases, V lost 6 bases, and 5 bases had no gene match. The CDR3 has 15 amino acids. The CDR3 region has the DNA TGTGCCAGCAGCGCTAGCGGGGGAAACACAGATACGCAGTATTTT. Residues: CASSASGGNTDTQYF.

The gene calls are TRBV6-1 and TRBJ2-7; D not certain. The V end was cut by 2 bases, the J end by 9 bases, with 17 bases between. Germline V gene lookup returns CDR1 MNHNS and CDR2 SASEGT. This CDR3 region has 14 residues. CDR3 in DNA: TGTGCCAGCAGTGAATCTGTGGCCCGATCGGGGCAGTACTTC. Translating it yields CASSESVARSGQYF.

This chain uses TRBV19 with TRBJ1-6, with unresolved D. This CDR3 spans 14 amino acids. V was clipped by 3 bases and J by 4 bases, with 7 bases between them. The germline CDR1 and CDR2 sequences are LNHDA and SQIVND (reference sequence). The CDR3 region is CASSISGYNSPLHF. As DNA, the CDR3 is TGTGCCAGTAGTATCTCGGGATATAATTCACCCCTCCACTTT.

This rearrangement joins TRBV18 to TRBJ1-1; D is ambiguous. Trimming cost V 3 bases and J 5 bases, with 7 bases left between them. CDR3 length equals 12 residues. The germline V gene encodes CDR1 KGHSH and CDR2 LQKENI. CDR3 in DNA: TGTGCCAGCTCACCTGCCGAAACTGAAGCTTTCTTT. It encodes CASSPAETEAFF.

The rearrangement links TRBV6-5 to TRBJ1-4; possible D gene TRBD1, 5 bases. The ends were cut back, 6 bases at V and 2 bases at J, with 10 bases in the middle. The CDR3 extends over 14 amino acids. The germline V gene encodes CDR1 MNHEY and CDR2 SVGAGI. The DNA for the CDR3 is TGTGCCAGCAGCCCAGGGTTGACTAATGAAAAACTGTTTTTT. Its protein product is CASSPGLTNEKLFF.

This clone was observed a single time. V usage is TRBV6-5 and J usage is TRBJ1-1; tentatively, D is TRBD1 (6 bases). CDR3 size: 13 residues. Trimming took off 6 bases at V and 0 bases at J, with 8 bases between the two ends. Germline CDR1 reads MNHEY; CDR2 reads SVGAGI. The CDR3 region is CASRGGLNTEAFF. The CDR3 DNA sequence: TGTGCCAGCAGAGGGGGTCTGAACACTGAAGCTTTCTTT.

This clone was picked up a small number of times. V is TRBV19 and J is TRBJ1-1; no definite D call. The CDR3 contains 13 residues. Trimming removed 4 bases at V and 1 base at J, with 7 bases between. The V gene's germline CDR1 is LNHDA and CDR2 SQIVND (reference sequence). The CDR3 spells CASSTQQNTEAFF. In DNA form, the CDR3 reads TGTGCCAGTAGTACTCAACAGAACACTGAAGCTTTCTTT. The complete variable domain, with remaining parts taken from reference TRBV19 and TRBJ1-1, reads DGGITQSPKYLFRKEGQNVTLSCEQNLNHDAMYWYRQDPGQGLRLIYYSQIVNDFQKGDIAEGYSVSREKKESFPLTVTSAQKNPTAFYLCASSTQQNTEAFFGQGTRLTVV.

The rearrangement uses TRBV2 and TRBJ1-1; the match to TRBD1 covers 8 bases. Germline-derived CDR1 and CDR2 are SNHLY and FYNNEI. The V and J ends lost 6 bases and 8 bases, in that order; junction bases with no gene match: 17. CDR3 length: 16 amino acids. In DNA form, the CDR3 reads TGTGCCAGCAGCGCCACCAAGGGACAGGCCAAGGGAGAAGCTTTCTTT. Translated, it gives CASSATKGQAKGEAFF. Supplemented by reference TRBV2 and TRBJ1-1, the full variable domain reads EPEVTQTPSHQVTQMGQEVILRCVPISNHLYFYWYRQILGQKVEFLVSFYNNEISEKSEIFDDQFSVERPDGSNFTLKIRSTKLEDSAMYFCASSATKGQAKGEAFFGQGTRLTVV.

The V and J genes are TRBV2 and TRBJ2-4; 10 nucleotides align to TRBD1. V was clipped by 6 bases and J by 6 bases; unmatched bases: 2. CDR3 size: 13 residues. Germline-derived CDR1 and CDR2 are SNHLY and FYNNEI. This chain's CDR3 is CASRTGGGNIQYF. The CDR3 bases are TGTGCCAGCAGGACAGGGGGCGGAAACATTCAGTACTTC.

The chain combines TRBV10-3 with TRBJ1-6; 8 positions match TRBD1. This CDR3 has 14 amino acids. Germline lookup yields CDR1 ENHRY and CDR2 SYGVKD. V shed 6 bases and J 8 bases; nucleotides not matched to a gene: 6. The CDR3 nucleotides are TGTGCCATCAGCGGACAGGGCCGCGATTCACCCCTCCACTTT. Its translation is CAISGQGRDSPLHF.

This sequence joins TRBV9 and TRBJ1-3; TRBD1 is a possible D gene (5 bases). The V and J ends lost 3 bases and 6 bases respectively, with 13 bases between them. In germline, CDR1 is SGDLS, CDR2 YYNGEE. The CDR3 consists of 14 residues. CDR3 loop: CASSEGTAKNTIYF. Written as DNA, the CDR3 is TGTGCCAGCAGCGAAGGGACCGCTAAAAACACCATATATTTT.

This clone was detected only once. CDR3 nucleotides: TGCGCCAGCAGCGTGACAGGGTTGTCGAACTATGGCTACACCTTC. It translates to CASSVTGLSNYGYTF. J is TRBJ1-2 and V is TRBV5-1, with 7 positions matching TRBD1. Germline CDR1 reads SGHRS; CDR2 reads YFSETQ. V shed 4 bases, J shed 2 bases, and the junction held 8 bases outside the gene matches. This CDR3 region has 15 residues. The full variable domain, completed using reference TRBV5-1 and TRBJ1-2, is KAGVTQTPRYLIKTRGQQVTLSCSPISGHRSVSWYQQTPGQGLQFLFEYFSETQRNKGNFPGRFSGRQFSNSRSEMNVSTLELGDSALYLCASSVTGLSNYGYTFGSGTRLTVV.

The chain is built from TRBV15 and TRBJ1-1; D gene uncertain. V lost 2 bases and J lost 6, with 13 bases in between. CDR1 is LNHNV and CDR2 is YYDKDF in the germline V gene (reference sequence). The CDR3 is made up of 14 amino acids. DNA of the CDR3: TGTGCCACCAGCAGACCTACGTGGGGATCTGAAGCTTTCTTT. It encodes CATSRPTWGSEAFF. Full variable domain (rest looked up from reference TRBV15 and TRBJ1-1): DAMVIQNPRYQVTQFGKPVTLSCSQTLNHNVMYWYQQKSSQAPKLLFHYYDKDFNNEADTPDNFQSRRPNTSFCFLDIRSPGLGDTAMYLCATSRPTWGSEAFFGQGTRLTVV.

The rearrangement joins TRBV3-1 (or the pseudogene TRBV3-2) to TRBJ2-5; D gene unclear. The ends were cut back, 1 base at V and 4 bases at J, with 4 bases in the middle. The CDR3 runs to 12 residues. The germline gives CDR1 LGHDT, CDR2 YNNKEL (reference sequence). The CDR3 region has the DNA TGTGCCAGCAGCCAAGTAGGAGAGACCCAGTACTTC. Protein sequence: CASSQVGETQYF.

The V gene is TRBV5-5, the J gene TRBJ1-5; 7 bases are shared with TRBD1. CDR3 length: 16 amino acids. The germline V gene has CDR1 SGHKS and CDR2 YYEKEE (reference sequence). With V trimmed by 4 bases and J by 5 bases, 12 bases remained unmatched. This chain's CDR3 is CASSLDRARGDQPQHF. CDR3 DNA sequence: TGTGCCAGCAGCCTTGACAGGGCTCGAGGAGATCAGCCCCAGCATTTT.

The rearrangement uses TRBV6-5 and TRBJ1-2, with D possibly being TRBD1 (5 bases). The CDR3 sequence is 14 residues long. The germline V gene encodes CDR1 MNHEY and CDR2 SVGAGI. V lost 6 bases and J 1 base, leaving 12 bases between the germline ends. The CDR3 sequence: CASSPGTSNYGYTF. In nucleotides, the CDR3 is TGTGCCAGCAGCCCCGGGACGAGTAACTATGGCTACACCTTC.

V gene TRBV2 combines with J gene TRBJ1-5, with TRBD1 matching over 7 bases. The junction had 4 bases not matched to a gene; V was cut back by 1 base and J by 4 bases. The CDR3 runs 15 residues. Germline assignment: CDR1 SNHLY and CDR2 FYNNEI. CDR3 region: CASSEGTGGNQPQHF. DNA of the CDR3: TGTGCCAGCAGTGAAGGGACAGGAGGTAATCAGCCCCAGCATTTT.

The chain has TRBV7-9 and TRBJ1-2; D remains ambiguous. Trimming stripped 5 bases from V and 4 bases from J, with 11 bases between. The CDR3 consists of 13 residues. Germline V gene data show CDR1 as SEHNR and CDR2 as FQNEAQ (reference sequence). The CDR3 spells CASSRSLTYGYTF. The CDR3 nucleotides are TGTGCCAGCAGCCGATCCTTGACCTATGGCTACACCTTC.

The V and J genes are TRBV6-5 and TRBJ1-1; D may be TRBD1 (6 bases). The CDR3 loop spans 15 amino acids. V lost 5 bases and J lost 2, with 15 bases in between. Germline V gene data show CDR1 as MNHEY and CDR2 as SVGAGI. CDR3 in amino acids: CASSPQTGFNTEAFF. The CDR3 nucleotides are TGTGCCAGCAGTCCGCAGACAGGATTTAACACTGAAGCTTTCTTT.

The rearrangement links TRBV3-1 (or the pseudogene TRBV3-2) to TRBJ2-7; D unclear. The V gene lost 4 bases and the J gene lost 0 bases, with 7 bases spanning the gap. Germline CDR1 LGHDT, CDR2 YNNKEL (reference sequence). The CDR3 sequence is 13 residues long. Here the CDR3 DNA reads TGTGCCAGCAGCCTCCGGGCCTCCTACGAGCAGTACTTC. It yields the protein CASSLRASYEQYF.

This clone has only a few counts. This rearrangement joins TRBV6-2 or TRBV6-3 to TRBJ2-7; 8 bases line up with TRBD2. The CDR3 is 16 amino acids. Per the germline V gene, CDR1 is MNHEY and CDR2 is SVGEGT. The ends lost 5 bases at V and 0 bases at J; junction bases unmatched: 9. The CDR3 spells CASSRTISGASYEQYF. The DNA of the CDR3 is TGTGCCAGCAGTAGGACCATTAGCGGGGCCTCCTACGAGCAGTACTTC.

The V gene is TRBV6-5, the J gene TRBJ1-4; D unresolved. The germline V and J ends were trimmed by 2 bases and 6 bases, with 4 bases remaining between them. The CDR3 loop spans 12 amino acids. Germline lookup yields CDR1 MNHEY and CDR2 SVGAGI. The CDR3 reads CASSYGDEKLFF. CDR3 DNA sequence: TGTGCCAGCAGTTACGGGGATGAAAAACTGTTTTTT.

The rearrangement joins TRBV9 to TRBJ2-3; D is uncertain. This CDR3 spans 14 amino acids. Germline assignment: CDR1 SGDLS and CDR2 YYNGEE. The V and J ends lost 0 bases and 2 bases respectively, with 7 bases between them. The CDR3, as DNA: TGTGCCAGCAGCGTAGGGCAGAACACAGATACGCAGTATTTT. It encodes CASSVGQNTDTQYF.

This sequence joins TRBV24-1 and TRBJ1-1, with no clear D. Germline CDR1 is KGHDR and CDR2 is SFDVKD. This CDR3 has 12 residues. V was clipped by 5 bases and J by 5 bases, with 8 bases between them. The CDR3 bases are TGTGCCACCAGTGTAGAGGTAACTGAAGCTTTCTTT. Encoded protein: CATSVEVTEAFF.

V usage is TRBV10-3 and J usage is TRBJ2-7; 7 bases are a match to TRBD1. This CDR3 spans 12 amino acids. V gave up 8 bases and J gave up 2 bases; unmatched junction bases: 3. Germline V gives CDR1 ENHRY, CDR2 SYGVKD. The CDR3 loop reads CAIRDRAYEQYF. In nucleotides, the CDR3 is TGTGCCATCCGGGACAGAGCCTACGAGCAGTACTTC.